These 8 T cell receptor beta chains were sequenced from one sample in a study of T cell changes during pregnancy in multiple sclerosis (dated by TCRdb to the late 2010s). Library preparation employed the immunoSEQ multiplex PCR assay. The table was pulled from immuneACCESS by TCRdb, which kept in-frame rearrangements only. Such tables lose some clones; where checked, under half of the loss comes from unresolved V genes, and the rest has no known cause. Counted in this sample were fewer than 110,000 clones; more than 85% of them appeared once. The ten largest make up about 2.9% of the sample. Specimen: peripheral blood, collected in the second trimester of pregnancy. These receptors were collected from a female donor with multiple sclerosis, enrolled in a pregnancy study.

V is TRBV11-1 and J is TRBJ2-7; 8 bases fit TRBD1. V was pared by 4 bases and J by 3 bases, with 5 bases of the junction left unmatched. Looked up from germline, CDR1 is SGHAT and CDR2 is FQDESV (reference sequence). This CDR3 is 14 amino acids long. DNA for the CDR3: TGTGCCAGCAGCTCGGGACAGGAGTTCTACGAGCAGTACTTC. Encoded protein: CASSSGQEFYEQYF. The full variable domain, completed using reference TRBV11-1 and TRBJ2-7, is EAEVAQSPRYKITEKSQAVAFWCDPISGHATLYWYRQILGQGPELLVQFQDESVVDDSQLPKDRFSAERLKGVDSTLKIQPAELGDSAMYLCASSSGQEFYEQYFGPGTRLTVT.

A single count supports this clone. The chain is built from TRBV19 and TRBJ2-7, with a weak D call TRBD2 (6 bases). CDR1 and CDR2 from the germline V gene are LNHDA and SQIVND (reference sequence). The CDR3 length is 13 residues. V lost 6 bases, J lost 2 bases, and 11 bases lay in between. The CDR3 loop reads CASSPGLTYEQYF. The CDR3 nucleotides are TGTGCCAGTAGCCCGGGACTCACCTACGAGCAGTACTTC.

The chain employs TRBV27 and TRBJ1-5, with D perhaps matching TRBD1 (6 bases). CDR3 length: 16 amino acids. V was pared by 0 bases and J by 4 bases, with 13 bases between. Germline V lookup: CDR1 MNHEY, CDR2 SMNVEV (reference sequence). CDR3 region: CASSLSRQGQNQPQHF. The CDR3 bases are TGTGCCAGCAGTTTATCGCGCCAGGGACAAAATCAGCCCCAGCATTTT.

V usage is TRBV28 and J usage is TRBJ1-2; D not resolved. V was cut by 7 bases and J by 1 base, with 13 bases left in between. The CDR3 has 14 amino acids. CDR1 MDHEN and CDR2 SYDVKM come from the germline V gene. The DNA for the CDR3 is TGTGCCAGCACACCTCCGGGGTTTAACTATGGCTACACCTTC. As protein: CASTPPGFNYGYTF.

The gene calls are TRBV2 and TRBJ2-2; D gene unclear. V dropped 8 bases and J dropped 5 bases, with 6 bases sitting between them. CDR1 and CDR2 from the germline V gene are SNHLY and FYNNEI. CDR3 length equals 11 residues. The CDR3 coding sequence is TGTGCCAGCCGGTCAACCGGGGAGCTGTTTTTT. Translation gives CASRSTGELFF.

This clone was counted only a few times. The genes are TRBV5-6 and TRBJ2-5; 10 positions match TRBD1. The ends lost 5 bases at V and 5 bases at J; junction bases unmatched: 9. The length of the CDR3 is 15 residues. Germline assignment: CDR1 SGHDT and CDR2 YYEEEE. The CDR3 loop reads CASRRQTGGFETQYF. The CDR3 nucleotides read TGTGCCAGCAGGCGTCAGACAGGGGGCTTTGAGACCCAGTACTTC. Full variable domain (outside the CDR3, taken from reference TRBV5-6 and TRBJ2-5): DAGVTQSPTHLIKTRGQQVTLRCSPKSGHDTVSWYQQALGQGPQFIFQYYEEEERQRGNFPDRFSGHQFPNYSSELNVNALLLGDSALYLCASRRQTGGFETQYFGPGTRLLVL.

The sample holds a few counts of this clone. This chain links TRBV6-6 with TRBJ1-1, with D maybe TRBD1 (5 bases). The CDR3 sequence is 11 residues long. Trimming removed 6 bases at V and 8 bases at J, with 10 bases between. The germline V gene has CDR1 MNHNY and CDR2 SVGAGI (reference sequence). The CDR3 loop is CASSRDREAFF. The DNA for the CDR3 is TGTGCCAGCAGCCGCGACAGAGAAGCTTTCTTT.

The chain recombines TRBV21-1 with TRBJ1-1; TRBD1 is taken as the D call from the table, unchecked against the DNA. TRBV21-1 represents a pseudogene. The CDR3 contains 16 residues. CDR3 sequence: CASSKSTGTGGTEAFF. Written as DNA, the CDR3 is TGTGCCAGCAGCAAGAGTACCGGGACAGGGGGCACTGAAGCTTTCTTT.